This T cell receptor beta chain was retrieved from a study of OX40 agonist ivuxolimab in advanced cancers. Regarding the study as a whole: On average, CD8+ T cells had more expanded clones than CD4+.

The length of the CDR3 is 15 residues. The germline gives CDR1 SGHTA, CDR2 FQGTGA. V was clipped by 1 base and J by 6 bases; unmatched bases: 4. This clone was picked up a small number of times. Its antigen is undetermined. The table came from immunoSEQ multiplex PCR; TCRdb's copy has only in-frame clones and leaves some out. The sample holds under 70,000 clones, approximately 84% seen once. The rearrangement joins TRBV7-3 to TRBJ2-1; TRBD2 aligns across 9 bases. The clonotype comes from an adult with an advanced solid tumor such as melanoma, head and neck, liver or kidney cancer. Sequenced here: CD4+ or CD8+ T cells sorted from blood, sampled in a trial of the OX40 agonist ivuxolimab. CDR3: CASSLRGGLANEQFF. The CDR3 nucleotides are TGTGCCAGCAGCTTAAGGGGGGGACTAGCCAATGAGCAGTTCTTC.